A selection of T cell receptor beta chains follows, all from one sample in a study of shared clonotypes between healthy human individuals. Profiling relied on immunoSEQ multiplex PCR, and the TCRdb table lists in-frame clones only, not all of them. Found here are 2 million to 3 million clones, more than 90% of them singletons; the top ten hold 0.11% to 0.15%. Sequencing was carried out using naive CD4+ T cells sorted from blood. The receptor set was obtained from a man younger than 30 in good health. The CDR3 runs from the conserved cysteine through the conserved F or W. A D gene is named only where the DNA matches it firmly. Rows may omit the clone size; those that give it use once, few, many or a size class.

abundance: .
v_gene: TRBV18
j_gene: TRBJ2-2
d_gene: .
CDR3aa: CASLQGPNTGELFF
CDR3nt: TGTGCCAGCCTCCAGGGCCCGAACACCGGGGAGCTGTTTTTT

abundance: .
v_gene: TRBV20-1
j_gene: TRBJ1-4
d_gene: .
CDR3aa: CSAPTGGKLFF
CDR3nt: TGCAGTGCGCCCACGGGAGGAAAACTGTTTTTT

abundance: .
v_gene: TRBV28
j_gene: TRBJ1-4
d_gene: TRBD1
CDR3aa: CASSLGALGQAEKLFF
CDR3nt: TGTGCCAGCAGTTTGGGCGCTCTAGGACAGGCTGAAAAACTGTTTTTT

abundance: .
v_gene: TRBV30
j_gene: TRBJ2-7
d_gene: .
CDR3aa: CAWSVGPSREQYF
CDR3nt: TGTGCCTGGAGTGTAGGGCCATCTCGAGAGCAGTACTTC

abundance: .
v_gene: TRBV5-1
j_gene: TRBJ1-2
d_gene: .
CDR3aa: CASSPQGSGYTF
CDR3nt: TGCGCCAGCAGCCCCCAGGGAAGCGGCTACACCTTC

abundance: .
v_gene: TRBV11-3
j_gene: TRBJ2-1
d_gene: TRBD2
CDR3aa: CASSSSSGPYNEQFF
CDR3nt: TGTGCCAGCAGCTCCTCTAGCGGCCCCTACAATGAGCAGTTCTTC

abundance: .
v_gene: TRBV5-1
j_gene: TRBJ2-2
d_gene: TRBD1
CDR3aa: CASSASTGTGELFF
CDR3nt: TGCGCCAGCAGCGCGTCGACAGGGACCGGGGAGCTGTTTTTT

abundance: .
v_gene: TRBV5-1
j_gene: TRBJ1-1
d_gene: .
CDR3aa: CASSLSGMNTEAFF
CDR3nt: TGCGCCAGCAGCTTGTCAGGAATGAACACTGAAGCTTTCTTT

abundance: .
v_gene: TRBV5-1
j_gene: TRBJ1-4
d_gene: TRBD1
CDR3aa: CASSLQGQGRGEKLFF
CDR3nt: TGCGCCAGCAGCTTACAGGGACAGGGGAGAGGTGAAAAACTGTTTTTT

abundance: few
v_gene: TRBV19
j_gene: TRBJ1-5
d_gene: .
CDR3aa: CASVHRLRGPQHF
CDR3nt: TGTGCCAGCGTACACAGGCTCCGAGGGCCCCAGCATTTT

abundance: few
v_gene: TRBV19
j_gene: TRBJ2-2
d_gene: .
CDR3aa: CASLQGTMTGELFF
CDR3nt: TGTGCCAGCTTACAGGGAACTATGACCGGGGAGCTGTTTTTT